Listed below are T cell receptor beta chains from one sample, sequenced in a study of blood T cell repertoires in COVID-19. Produced via immunoSEQ multiplex PCR; TCRdb's table is partial and in-frame only. The repertoire has 350,000 to 500,000 clones, about 87% of them found once; the top ten carry roughly 0.76%. Sequencing was carried out using peripheral blood. The source of these receptors is a man between 18 and 29 years old with COVID-19, enrolled during active disease. Both conserved end residues are part of each CDR3. The order of the fields is D gene, V gene, clone size, J gene, CDR3 DNA, CDR3 protein. The D gene is left open where the match is weak. Expanded clones are given a class, and other clones once, few, many or no size at all.

d_gene: .
v_gene: TRBV14
abundance: .
j_gene: TRBJ2-3
CDR3nt: TGTGCCAGCAGCCAGGCAGGGTTTTGGGCGGCAGATACGCAGTATTTT
CDR3aa: CASSQAGFWAADTQYF

d_gene: .
v_gene: TRBV5-4
abundance: .
j_gene: TRBJ2-7
CDR3nt: TGTGCCAGCAGCTTGGTCCGGGAGAGTGAGCAGTACTTC
CDR3aa: CASSLVRESEQYF

d_gene: TRBD2
v_gene: TRBV10-1
abundance: .
j_gene: TRBJ2-1
CDR3nt: TGCGCCAGCAGTGAGAGGGTAGCGGGAGGTTACAATGAGCAGTTCTTC
CDR3aa: CASSERVAGGYNEQFF

d_gene: TRBD1
v_gene: TRBV4-2
abundance: once
j_gene: TRBJ1-1
CDR3nt: TGTGCCAGCAGCCAAGGGACAGGTCTTGAAGCTTTCTTT
CDR3aa: CASSQGTGLEAFF

d_gene: TRBD2
v_gene: TRBV5-5
abundance: .
j_gene: TRBJ2-5
CDR3nt: TGTGCCAGCAGCTTAAGACTAGCGGGGGCCGGGGAGACCCAGTACTTC
CDR3aa: CASSLRLAGAGETQYF

d_gene: .
v_gene: TRBV6-5
abundance: .
j_gene: TRBJ2-7
CDR3nt: TGTGCCATGCGAGCGGAAAAATCCTACGAGCAGTACTTC
CDR3aa: CAMRAEKSYEQYF

d_gene: TRBD2
v_gene: TRBV4-2
abundance: many
j_gene: TRBJ2-3
CDR3nt: TGTGCCAGCAGCCAAGATCGAACTAGCGGGCGGGGTACGCAGTATTTT
CDR3aa: CASSQDRTSGRGTQYF

d_gene: .
v_gene: TRBV11-2
abundance: .
j_gene: TRBJ2-6
CDR3nt: TGTGCCAGCAGCTCGATGACAGCAGGGGCCAACGTCCTGACTTTC
CDR3aa: CASSSMTAGANVLTF

d_gene: .
v_gene: TRBV25-1
abundance: .
j_gene: TRBJ2-6
CDR3nt: TGTGCCAGCAGTCAGCGGAGCTCTGGGGCCAACGTCCTGACTTTC
CDR3aa: CASSQRSSGANVLTF

d_gene: TRBD1
v_gene: TRBV9
abundance: .
j_gene: TRBJ2-1
CDR3nt: TGTGCCAGCAGCGCGGGACAGAACTCCTACAATGAGCAGTTCTTC
CDR3aa: CASSAGQNSYNEQFF

d_gene: TRBD2
v_gene: TRBV18
abundance: .
j_gene: TRBJ2-3
CDR3nt: TGTGCCAGCTCACCAAGGGAGGGCCGGGCAGATACGCAGTATTTT
CDR3aa: CASSPREGRADTQYF

d_gene: .
v_gene: TRBV2
abundance: .
j_gene: TRBJ2-2
CDR3nt: TGTGCCAGCAGAACCGGGACTAACACCGGGGAGCTGTTTTTT
CDR3aa: CASRTGTNTGELFF

d_gene: .
v_gene: TRBV7-4
abundance: .
j_gene: TRBJ1-1
CDR3nt: TGTGCCAGCAGCTTAGCACGGCGGGGGCCCGGCACTGAAGCTTTCTTT
CDR3aa: CASSLARRGPGTEAFF